The clone carrying this T cell receptor (beta chain) occurred a few times. This specimen belongs to a study of cytomegalovirus exposure and HLA in healthy donors. Germline V gene lookup returns CDR1 SGHAT and CDR2 FQNNGV. Trimming pared 5 bases from V and 8 bases from J, leaving 16 bases between. The CDR3 totals 15 residues. In the PCR, 60 Vbeta and 13 Jbeta primers were used. TCRdb's table, derived via immunoSEQ multiplex PCR, lists solely in-frame clones and lacks some. This table holds some 130,000 clones, 9.7% found once. The origin of this receptor is a man aged 50-59 years in good health and CMV-seronegative. The sample consisted of PBMCs. The V and J genes are TRBV11-2 and TRBJ1-6; TRBD1 is a possible D gene (6 bases). The CDR3 reads CASSPRTASDSPLHF. For the CDR3, the DNA is TGTGCCAGCAGCCCACGGACAGCGTCGGATTCACCCCTCCACTTT.